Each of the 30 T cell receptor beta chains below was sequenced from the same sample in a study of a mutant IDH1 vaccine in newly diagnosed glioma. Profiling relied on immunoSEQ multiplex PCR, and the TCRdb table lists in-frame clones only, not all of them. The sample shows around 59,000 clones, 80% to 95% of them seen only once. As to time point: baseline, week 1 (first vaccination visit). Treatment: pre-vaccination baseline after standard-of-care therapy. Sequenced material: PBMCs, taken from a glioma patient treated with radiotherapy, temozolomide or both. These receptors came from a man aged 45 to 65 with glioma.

As DNA, the CDR3 is TGTGCCAGCAGTTCAAGCGGTAATCCCTACAATGAGCAGTTCTTC. Translating gives CASSSSGNPYNEQFF. The chain is built from TRBV6-5 and TRBJ2-1; TRBD2 is a possible D gene (5 bases). V gave up 4 bases and J gave up 2 bases, with 12 bases separating them. Germline-derived CDR1 and CDR2 are MNHEY and SVGAGI. CDR3 length: 15 amino acids.

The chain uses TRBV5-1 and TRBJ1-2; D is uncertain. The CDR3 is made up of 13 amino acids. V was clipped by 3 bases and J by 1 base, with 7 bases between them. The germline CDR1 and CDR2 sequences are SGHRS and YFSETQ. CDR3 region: CASSSRVNYGYTF. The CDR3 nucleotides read TGCGCCAGCAGCTCGAGGGTTAACTATGGCTACACCTTC.

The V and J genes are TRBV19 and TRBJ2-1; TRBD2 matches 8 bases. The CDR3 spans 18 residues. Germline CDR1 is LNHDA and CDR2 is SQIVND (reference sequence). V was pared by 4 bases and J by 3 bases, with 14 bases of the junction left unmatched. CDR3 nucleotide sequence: TGTGCCAGTAGTAGGCCACTAGCGGCCCGACGTGGCTACAATGAGCAGTTCTTC. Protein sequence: CASSRPLAARRGYNEQFF.

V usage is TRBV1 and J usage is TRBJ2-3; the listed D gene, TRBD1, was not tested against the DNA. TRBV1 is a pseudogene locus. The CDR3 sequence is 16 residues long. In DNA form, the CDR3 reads TGCACCAGCAGCCAATTAGGTCAGGGTGGCCCAGATACGCAGTATTTT. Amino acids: CTSSQLGQGGPDTQYF.

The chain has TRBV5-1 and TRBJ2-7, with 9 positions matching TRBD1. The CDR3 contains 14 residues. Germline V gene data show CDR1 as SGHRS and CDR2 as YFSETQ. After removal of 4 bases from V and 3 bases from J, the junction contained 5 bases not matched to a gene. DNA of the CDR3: TGCGCCAGCAGCCGGGACAGGGCAGACTACGAGCAGTACTTC. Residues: CASSRDRADYEQYF.

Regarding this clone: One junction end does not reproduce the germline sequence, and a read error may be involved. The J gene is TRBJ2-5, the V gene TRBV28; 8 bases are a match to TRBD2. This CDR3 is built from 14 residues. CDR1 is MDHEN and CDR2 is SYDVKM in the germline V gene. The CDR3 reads CASTPGGVQEIQYF. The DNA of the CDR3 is TGTGCCAGCACCCCCGGGGGGGTGCAAGAGATCCAGTACTTC. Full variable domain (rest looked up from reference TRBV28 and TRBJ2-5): DVKVTQSSRYLVKRTGEKVFLECVQDMDHENMFWYRQDPGLGLRLIYFSYDVKMKEKGDIPEGYSVSREKKERFSLILESASTNQTSMYLCASTPGGVQEIQYFGPGTRLLVL.

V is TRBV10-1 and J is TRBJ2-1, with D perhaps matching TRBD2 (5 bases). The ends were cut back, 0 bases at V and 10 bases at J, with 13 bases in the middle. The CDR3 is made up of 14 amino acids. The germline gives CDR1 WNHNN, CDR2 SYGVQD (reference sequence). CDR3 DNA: TGCGCCAGCAGTGAGTCAGGAAGCGGCAGAGAGCAGTTCTTC. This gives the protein CASSESGSGREQFF.

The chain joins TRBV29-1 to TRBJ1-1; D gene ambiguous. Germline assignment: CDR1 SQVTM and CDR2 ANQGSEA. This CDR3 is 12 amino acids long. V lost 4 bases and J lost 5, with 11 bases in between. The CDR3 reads CSVGVGRTEAFF. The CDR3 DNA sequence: TGCAGCGTTGGCGTCGGGAGGACTGAAGCTTTCTTT.

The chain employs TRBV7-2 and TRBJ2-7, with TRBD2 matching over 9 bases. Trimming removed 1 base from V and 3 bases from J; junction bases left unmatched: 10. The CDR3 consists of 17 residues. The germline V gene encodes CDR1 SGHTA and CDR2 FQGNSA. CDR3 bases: TGTGCCAGCAGCTTAGGAGGGGGGCTAGCGGGAAACTACGAGCAGTACTTC. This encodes CASSLGGGLAGNYEQYF.

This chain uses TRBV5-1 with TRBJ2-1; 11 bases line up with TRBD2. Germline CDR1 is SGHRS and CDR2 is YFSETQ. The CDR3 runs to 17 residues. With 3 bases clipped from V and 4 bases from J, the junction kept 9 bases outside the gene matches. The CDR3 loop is CASSWAISSGGYNEQFF. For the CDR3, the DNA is TGCGCCAGCAGCTGGGCTATCTCTAGCGGGGGGTACAATGAGCAGTTCTTC.

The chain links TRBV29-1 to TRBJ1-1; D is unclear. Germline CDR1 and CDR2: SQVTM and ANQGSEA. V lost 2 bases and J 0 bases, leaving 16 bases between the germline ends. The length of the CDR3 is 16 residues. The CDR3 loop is CSVETMGWEMNTEAFF. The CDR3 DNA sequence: TGCAGCGTTGAAACTATGGGGTGGGAGATGAACACTGAAGCTTTCTTT.

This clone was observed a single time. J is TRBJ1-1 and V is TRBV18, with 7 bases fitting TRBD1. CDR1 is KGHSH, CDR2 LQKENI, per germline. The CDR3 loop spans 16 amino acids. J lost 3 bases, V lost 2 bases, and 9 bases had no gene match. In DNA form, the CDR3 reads TGTGCCAGCTCACCAAAGAGGGGGCGAGCGGACACTGAAGCTTTCTTT. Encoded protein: CASSPKRGRADTEAFF.

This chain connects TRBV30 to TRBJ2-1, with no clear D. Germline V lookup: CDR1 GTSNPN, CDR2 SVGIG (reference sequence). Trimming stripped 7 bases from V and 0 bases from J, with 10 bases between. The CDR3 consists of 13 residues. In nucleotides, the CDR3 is TGTGCCTACGGTCTGGGCTCCTACAATGAGCAGTTCTTC. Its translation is CAYGLGSYNEQFF.

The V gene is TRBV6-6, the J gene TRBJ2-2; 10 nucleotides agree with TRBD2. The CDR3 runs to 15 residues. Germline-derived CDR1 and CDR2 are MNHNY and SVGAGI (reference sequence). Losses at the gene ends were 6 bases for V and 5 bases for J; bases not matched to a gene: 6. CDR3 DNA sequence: TGTGCCAGCAGACGTTCTAGCGGGAGTACCGGGGAGCTGTTTTTT. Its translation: CASRRSSGSTGELFF.

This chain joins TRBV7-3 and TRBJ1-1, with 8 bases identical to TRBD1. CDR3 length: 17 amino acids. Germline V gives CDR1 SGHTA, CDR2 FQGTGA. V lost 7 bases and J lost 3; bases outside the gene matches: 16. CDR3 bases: TGTGCCAGCACAATTGGACAGGGCGCGGGGCTGGACACTGAAGCTTTCTTT. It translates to CASTIGQGAGLDTEAFF.

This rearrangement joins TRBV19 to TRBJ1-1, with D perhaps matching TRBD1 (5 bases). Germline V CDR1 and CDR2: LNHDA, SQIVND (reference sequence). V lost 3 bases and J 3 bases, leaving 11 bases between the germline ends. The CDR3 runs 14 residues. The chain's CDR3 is CASSIMGVYTEAFF. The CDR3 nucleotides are TGTGCCAGTAGTATTATGGGGGTCTACACTGAAGCTTTCTTT.

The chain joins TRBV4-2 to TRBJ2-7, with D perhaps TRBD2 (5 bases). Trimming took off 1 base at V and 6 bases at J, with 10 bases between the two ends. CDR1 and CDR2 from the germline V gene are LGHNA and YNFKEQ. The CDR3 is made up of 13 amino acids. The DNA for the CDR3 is TGTGCCAGCAGCCAAGCCCCCCGGGGCGAGCAGTACTTC. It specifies CASSQAPRGEQYF.

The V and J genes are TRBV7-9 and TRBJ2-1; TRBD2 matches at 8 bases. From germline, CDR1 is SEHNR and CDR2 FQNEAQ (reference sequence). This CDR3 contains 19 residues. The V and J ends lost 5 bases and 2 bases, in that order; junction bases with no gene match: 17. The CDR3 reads CASSPPGGAGGDAYNEQFF. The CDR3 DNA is TGTGCCAGCAGCCCCCCCGGGGGGGCGGGGGGTGATGCCTACAATGAGCAGTTCTTC.

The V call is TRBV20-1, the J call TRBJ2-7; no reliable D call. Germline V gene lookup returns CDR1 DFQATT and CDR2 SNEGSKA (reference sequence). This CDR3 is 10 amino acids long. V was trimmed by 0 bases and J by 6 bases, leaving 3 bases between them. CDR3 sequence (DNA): TGCAGTGCTAGAGATCGCGAGCAGTACTTC. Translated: CSARDREQYF.

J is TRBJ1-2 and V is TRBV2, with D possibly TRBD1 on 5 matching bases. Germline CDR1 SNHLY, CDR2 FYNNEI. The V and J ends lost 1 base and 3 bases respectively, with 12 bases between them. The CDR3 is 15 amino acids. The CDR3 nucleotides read TGTGCCAGCAGTGAAGGGAGGGCCAGGGACTATGGCTACACCTTC. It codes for CASSEGRARDYGYTF. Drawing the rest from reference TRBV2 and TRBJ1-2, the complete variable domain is EPEVTQTPSHQVTQMGQEVILRCVPISNHLYFYWYRQILGQKVEFLVSFYNNEISEKSEIFDDQFSVERPDGSNFTLKIRSTKLEDSAMYFCASSEGRARDYGYTFGSGTRLTVV.

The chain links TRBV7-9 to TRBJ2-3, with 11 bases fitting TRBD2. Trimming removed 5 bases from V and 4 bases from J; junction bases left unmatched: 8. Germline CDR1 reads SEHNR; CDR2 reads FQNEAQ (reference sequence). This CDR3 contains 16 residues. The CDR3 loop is CASSPTSGSDADTQYF. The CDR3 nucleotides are TGTGCCAGCAGCCCCACTAGCGGGAGTGACGCAGATACGCAGTATTTT.

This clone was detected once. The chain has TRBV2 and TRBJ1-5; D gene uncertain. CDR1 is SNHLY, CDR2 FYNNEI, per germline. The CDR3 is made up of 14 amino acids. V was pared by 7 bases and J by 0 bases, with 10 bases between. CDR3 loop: CASKVTYSNQPQHF. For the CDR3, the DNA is TGTGCCAGCAAAGTCACCTATAGCAATCAGCCCCAGCATTTT.

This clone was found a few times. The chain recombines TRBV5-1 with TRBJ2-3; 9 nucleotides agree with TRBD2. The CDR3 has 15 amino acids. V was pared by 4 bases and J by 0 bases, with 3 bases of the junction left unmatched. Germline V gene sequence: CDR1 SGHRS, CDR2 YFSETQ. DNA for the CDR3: TGCGCCAGCAGCCTAGGACTAGCGAGCACAGATACGCAGTATTTT. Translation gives CASSLGLASTDTQYF.

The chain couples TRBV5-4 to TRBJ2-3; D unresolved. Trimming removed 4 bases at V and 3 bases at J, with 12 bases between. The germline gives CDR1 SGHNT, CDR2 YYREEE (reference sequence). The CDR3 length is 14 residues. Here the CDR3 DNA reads TGTGCCAGCAGCGATCAAGTAGGTACAGATACGCAGTATTTT. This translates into CASSDQVGTDTQYF.

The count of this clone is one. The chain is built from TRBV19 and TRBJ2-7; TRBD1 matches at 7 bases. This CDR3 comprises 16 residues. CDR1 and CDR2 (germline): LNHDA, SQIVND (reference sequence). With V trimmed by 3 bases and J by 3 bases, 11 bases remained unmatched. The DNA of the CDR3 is TGTGCCAGTAGTATCGGGAACAGGGGTAGGGGCTACGAGCAGTACTTC. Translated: CASSIGNRGRGYEQYF.

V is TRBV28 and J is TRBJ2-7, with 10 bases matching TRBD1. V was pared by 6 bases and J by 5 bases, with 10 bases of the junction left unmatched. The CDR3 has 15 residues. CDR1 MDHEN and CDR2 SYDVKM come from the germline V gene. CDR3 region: CASRTLGQGIHEQYF. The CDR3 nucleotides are TGTGCCAGCAGGACACTGGGACAGGGGATCCACGAGCAGTACTTC.

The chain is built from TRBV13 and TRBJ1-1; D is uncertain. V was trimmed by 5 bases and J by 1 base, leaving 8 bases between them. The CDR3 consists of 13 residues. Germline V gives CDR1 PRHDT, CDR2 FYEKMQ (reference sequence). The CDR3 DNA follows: TGTGCCAGCAGCGCCGAAGAGAACACTGAAGCTTTCTTT. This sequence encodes CASSAEENTEAFF.

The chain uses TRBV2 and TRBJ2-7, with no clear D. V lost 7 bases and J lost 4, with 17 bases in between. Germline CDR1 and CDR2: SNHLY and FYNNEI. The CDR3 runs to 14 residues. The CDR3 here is CASKGYYLSYEQYF. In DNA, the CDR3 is TGTGCCAGCAAAGGGTACTATTTGAGTTACGAGCAGTACTTC.

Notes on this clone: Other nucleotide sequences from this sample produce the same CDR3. For the CDR3, the DNA is TGCAGCGCCCACCACCGGGCGGGAAACACCATATATTTT. It encodes CSAHHRAGNTIYF. The chain is built from TRBV29-1 and TRBJ1-3; D is unresolved. Germline CDR1 and CDR2: SQVTM and ANQGSEA. Between the trimmed V and J ends, which lost 7 bases and 4 bases, there was a span of 14 bases. The CDR3 is made up of 13 amino acids.

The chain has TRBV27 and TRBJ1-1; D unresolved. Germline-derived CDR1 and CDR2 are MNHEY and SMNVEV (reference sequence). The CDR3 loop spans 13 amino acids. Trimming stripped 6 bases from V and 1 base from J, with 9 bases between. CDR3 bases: TGTGCCAGCAGGGACGGAGAGAACACTGAAGCTTTCTTT. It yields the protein CASRDGENTEAFF.